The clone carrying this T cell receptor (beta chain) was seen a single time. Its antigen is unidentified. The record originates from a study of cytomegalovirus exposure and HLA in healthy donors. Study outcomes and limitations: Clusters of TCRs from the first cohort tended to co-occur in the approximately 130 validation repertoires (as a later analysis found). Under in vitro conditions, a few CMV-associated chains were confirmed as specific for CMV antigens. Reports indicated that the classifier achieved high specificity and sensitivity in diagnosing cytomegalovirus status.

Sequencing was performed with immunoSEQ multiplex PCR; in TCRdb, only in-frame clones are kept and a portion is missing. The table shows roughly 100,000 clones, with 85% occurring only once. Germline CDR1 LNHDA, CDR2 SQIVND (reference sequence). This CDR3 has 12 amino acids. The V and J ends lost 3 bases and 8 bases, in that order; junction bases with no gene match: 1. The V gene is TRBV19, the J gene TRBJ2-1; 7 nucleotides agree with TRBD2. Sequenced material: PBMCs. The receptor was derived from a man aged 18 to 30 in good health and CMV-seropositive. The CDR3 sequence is CASSIGGDEQFF. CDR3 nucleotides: TGTGCCAGTAGTATTGGGGGGGATGAGCAGTTCTTC. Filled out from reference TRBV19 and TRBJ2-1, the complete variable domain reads DGGITQSPKYLFRKEGQNVTLSCEQNLNHDAMYWYRQDPGQGLRLIYYSQIVNDFQKGDIAEGYSVSREKKESFPLTVTSAQKNPTAFYLCASSIGGDEQFFGPGTRLTVL.